The entry below describes one T cell receptor beta chain. Its specificity is not known. This entry belongs to a study of beta chain features in type 1 diabetes. Notes on the study in general: There was a moderate but significant shortening of TCRB CDR3s in all four CD4+ subsets of Type 1 diabetes patients. It was among patients, rather than healthy donors, that naive, central memory and Treg TCRB repertoires appeared more similar. The study found fewer insertions and more deletions at VDJ junctions in type 1 diabetes patients.

The CDR3 is 16 residues long. J lost 4 bases, V lost 1 base, and 6 bases had no gene match. The germline CDR1 and CDR2 sequences are LGHNA and YNFKEQ. Expressed TCRB transcripts were sequenced because the isolated RNA had all been reverse transcribed beforehand. Sequencing used immunoSEQ multiplex PCR; TCRdb keeps in-frame clones, though not all of them. The data hold approximately 60,000 clones, with about 55% observed a single time. The TCR originated in a woman aged 18-29 years in good health. Specimen: Tregs from blood. The chain is built from TRBV4-2 and TRBJ1-3, with 8 nucleotides matching TRBD1. The CDR3 region is CASSQGQGALGNTIYF. The DNA for the CDR3 is TGTGCCAGCAGCCAAGGCCAGGGGGCGTTGGGAAACACCATATATTTT.